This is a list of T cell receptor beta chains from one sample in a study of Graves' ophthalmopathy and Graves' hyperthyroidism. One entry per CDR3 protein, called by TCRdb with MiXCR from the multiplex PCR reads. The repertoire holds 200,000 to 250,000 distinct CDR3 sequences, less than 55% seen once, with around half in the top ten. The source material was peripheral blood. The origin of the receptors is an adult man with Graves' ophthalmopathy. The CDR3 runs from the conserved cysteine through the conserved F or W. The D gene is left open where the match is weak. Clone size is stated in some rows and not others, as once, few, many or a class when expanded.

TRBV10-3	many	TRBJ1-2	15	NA	TGTGCCATCAGTGACCCAACATGGTCTAACTATGGCTACACCTTC	CAISDPTWSNYGYTF
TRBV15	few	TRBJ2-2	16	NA	TGTGCCACCAGCAGAGATCCCCCGGGTAGCGGCGGGGAGCTGTTTTTT	CATSRDPPGSGGELFF
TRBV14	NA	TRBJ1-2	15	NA	TGTGCCAGCAGCCATCTCGGGACCGCTAACTATGGCTACACCTTC	CASSHLGTANYGYTF
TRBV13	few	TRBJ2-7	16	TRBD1	TGTGCCAGCAGTTTTCATCCGGGACAGGGTACCTACGAGCAGTACTTC	CASSFHPGQGTYEQYF
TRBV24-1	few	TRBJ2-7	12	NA	TGTGCCACCAGTGACAAATCCTACGAGCAGTACTTC	CATSDKSYEQYF
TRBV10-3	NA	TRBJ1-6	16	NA	TGTGCCAGCAGTCAAAACGGGGCCAATCGGGCTTCACCCCTCCACTTT	CASSQNGANRASPLHF
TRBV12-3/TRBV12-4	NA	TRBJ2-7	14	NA	TGTGCCAGCAGTTACCAGGGGGGCGCCTACGAGCAGTACTTC	CASSYQGGAYEQYF
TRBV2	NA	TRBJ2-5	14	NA	TGTGCCAGCAGGAAGGGTGGGATGCAAGAGACCCAGTACTTC	CASRKGGMQETQYF
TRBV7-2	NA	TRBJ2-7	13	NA	TGTGCCAGCAGCTCAAGTCCGGGCAACGAGCAGTACTTC	CASSSSPGNEQYF
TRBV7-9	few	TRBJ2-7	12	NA	TGTGCCAGCAGCTCCCGGGTTTTAGAGCAGTACTTC	CASSSRVLEQYF
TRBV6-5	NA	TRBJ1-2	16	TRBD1	TGTGCCAGCAGTCGTGTATCCCGGGACAGTCTAAATGGCTACACCTTC	CASSRVSRDSLNGYTF
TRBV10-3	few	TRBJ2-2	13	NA	TGTGCCATCAGTGAGCTTAACGCCGGGGAGCTGTTTTTT	CAISELNAGELFF
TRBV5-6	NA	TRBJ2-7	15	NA	TGTGCCAGCAGCTTGGCTAAAATGGGACAAAGCGAGCAGTACTTC	CASSLAKMGQSEQYF
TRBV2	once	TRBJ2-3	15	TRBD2	TGTGCTACCGGGACTAGCGGGGGGGCCGGAGATACGCAGTATTTT	CATGTSGGAGDTQYF
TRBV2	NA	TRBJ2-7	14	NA	TGTGCCATTACACTATTAAGCAGCTCCTACGAGCAGTACTTC	CAITLLSSSYEQYF
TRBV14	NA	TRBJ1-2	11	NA	TGTGCCGAGGACACCGACTATGGCTACACCTTC	CAEDTDYGYTF
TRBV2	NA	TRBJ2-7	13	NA	TGTGCCAGCAGTTCCGGCTTCGGGTACGAGCAGTACTTC	CASSSGFGYEQYF
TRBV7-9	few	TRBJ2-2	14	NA	TGTGCCAGCAGCTCTAACAGGGACACCGGGGAGCTGTTTTTT	CASSSNRDTGELFF
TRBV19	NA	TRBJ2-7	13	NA	TGTGCCAGTAGTACAGGAATCGCCTACGAGCAGTACTTC	CASSTGIAYEQYF
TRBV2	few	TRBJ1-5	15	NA	TGTGCCAGCAGAGCCTCGACAGTTAGCAATCAGCCCCAGCATTTT	CASRASTVSNQPQHF
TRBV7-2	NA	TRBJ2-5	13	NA	TGTGCCAGCAGCTCGGACCTGGGAGAGACCCAGTACTTC	CASSSDLGETQYF
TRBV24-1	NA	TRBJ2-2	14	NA	TGTGCCACCGGGGAGGGGGTCAACACCGGGGAGCTGTTTTTT	CATGEGVNTGELFF
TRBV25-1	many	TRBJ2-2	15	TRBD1	TGTGCCAGCAGTGTCCAGGGGGCGATCACCGGGGAGCTGTTTTTT	CASSVQGAITGELFF
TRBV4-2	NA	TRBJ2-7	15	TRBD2	TGTGCCAGCAGCCAAGACAGACTAGCTACCTACGAGCAGTACTTC	CASSQDRLATYEQYF
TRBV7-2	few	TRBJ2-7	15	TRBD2	TGTGCCAGCAGCTTATTCGGGGGGGGGGTCTACGAGCAGTACTTC	CASSLFGGGVYEQYF
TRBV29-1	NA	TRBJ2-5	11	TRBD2	TGCAGCGTCGGACTAGCTGCGACCCAGTACTTC	CSVGLAATQYF
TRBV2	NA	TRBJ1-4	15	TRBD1	TGTGCCAGCGGGGCGGACGGGACAGGGAAGATAAAACTGTTTTTT	CASGADGTGKIKLFF
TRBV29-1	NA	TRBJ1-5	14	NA	TGCAGCGTTGTGGACGGCTATAGCAATCAGCCCCAGCATTTT	CSVVDGYSNQPQHF
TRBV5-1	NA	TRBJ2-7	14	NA	TGTGCCAGCAGCTTGGAAGGGAACTGGTACGAGCAGTACTTC	CASSLEGNWYEQYF
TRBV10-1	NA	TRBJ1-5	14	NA	TGTGCCAGTCACCCGGGGGGCTCTGGTCAGCCCCAGCATTTT	CASHPGGSGQPQHF
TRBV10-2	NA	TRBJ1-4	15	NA	TGCGCCAGCAGTGATGGGTCTGAATTTTTGGAAAAACTGTTTTTT	CASSDGSEFLEKLFF
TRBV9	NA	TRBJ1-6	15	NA	TGTGCCAGCAGTTTTCAGGTCGGAGGCTATTCACCCCTCCACTTT	CASSFQVGGYSPLHF
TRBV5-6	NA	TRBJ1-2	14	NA	TGTGCCAGCAGCTTGCAAGCCTCCGTGGATGGCTACACCTTC	CASSLQASVDGYTF
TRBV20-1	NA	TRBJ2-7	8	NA	TGCAGTGTCCACGAGCAGTACTTC	CSVHEQYF
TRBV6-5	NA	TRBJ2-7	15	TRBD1	TGTGCCAGCAGTGAAATCGGGGACAGAGGCTACGAGCAGTACTTC	CASSEIGDRGYEQYF
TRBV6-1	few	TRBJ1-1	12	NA	TGTGCCAGCAGTGAAGACAGGGCACGAGCTTTCTTT	CASSEDRARAFF
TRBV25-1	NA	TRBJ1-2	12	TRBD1	TGTGCCAGCCGAGGGGGCTGGGATGGCTACACCTTC	CASRGGWDGYTF
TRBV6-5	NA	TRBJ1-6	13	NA	TGTGCCAGCAAGGGACTCGGTAATTCACCCCTCCACTTT	CASKGLGNSPLHF
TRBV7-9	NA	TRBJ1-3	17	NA	TGTGCCAGCAGCTCGACGGTTAGCCTTATCTCTGGAAACACCATATATTTT	CASSSTVSLISGNTIYF
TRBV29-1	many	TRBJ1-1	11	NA	TGCAGCGTTGAAGGGGAGGCTGAAGCTTTCTTT	CSVEGEAEAFF
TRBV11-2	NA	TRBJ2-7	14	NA	TGTGCCAGCAGCTTGGATGAGATCTCCTACGAGCAGTACTTC	CASSLDEISYEQYF
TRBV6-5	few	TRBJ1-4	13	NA	TGTGCCAGTTTTGACAGGCATAATGAAAAACTGTTTTTT	CASFDRHNEKLFF
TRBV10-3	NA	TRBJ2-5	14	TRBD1	TGTGCCATCAGTTCGCGACAGGGGCGGCAGACCCAGTACTTC	CAISSRQGRQTQYF
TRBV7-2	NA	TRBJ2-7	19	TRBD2	TGTGCCAGCAGCCCCAGACCGGGACTAGCGGGAGCCAGCTCCTACGAGCAGTACTTC	CASSPRPGLAGASSYEQYF
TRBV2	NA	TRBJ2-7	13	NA	TGTGCCAGCCTCAGTCCAGGCTCCTACGAGCAGTACTTC	CASLSPGSYEQYF
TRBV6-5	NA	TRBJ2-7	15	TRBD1	TGTGCCAGCAGTGTGGACAGGGGGAGCTCCTACGAGCAGTACTTC	CASSVDRGSSYEQYF
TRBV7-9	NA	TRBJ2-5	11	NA	TGTGCCTTAAGAGGGGCAGAGACCCAGTACTTC	CALRGAETQYF
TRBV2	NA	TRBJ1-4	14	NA	TGTGCCAGCAGCCTTCGACACGGCGATGAAAAACTGTTTTTT	CASSLRHGDEKLFF
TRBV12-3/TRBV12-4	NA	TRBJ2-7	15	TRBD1	TGTGCCAGCAGTCGAGGACAGGGGGTGCTCTACGAGCAGTACTTC	CASSRGQGVLYEQYF
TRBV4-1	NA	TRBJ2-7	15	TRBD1	TGCGCCAGCAGCCAAGAGGGGACAGGGACCTACGAGCAGTACTTC	CASSQEGTGTYEQYF
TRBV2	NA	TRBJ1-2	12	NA	TGTGCCAGCAGTGTGCTAGCGGGAGGCTACACCTTC	CASSVLAGGYTF
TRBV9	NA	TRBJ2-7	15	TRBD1	TGTGCCAGCAGCGGGGACAGGGCGGCCTCCCACGAGCAGTACTTC	CASSGDRAASHEQYF
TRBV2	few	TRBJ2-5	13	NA	TGTGCCAGCACTGGGGGGGCCGGGGAGACCCAGTACTTC	CASTGGAGETQYF